These T cell receptor beta chains were read from a single sample in a study of blood T cell repertoires in COVID-19. TCRdb's table, derived via immunoSEQ multiplex PCR, lists solely in-frame clones and lacks some. This sample has roughly 84,000 clones, with over 70% found just once. The sequencing sample was made of peripheral blood. These receptors were taken from a woman between 45 and 65 years old with acute or convalescent COVID-19. The CDR3 runs from the conserved cysteine through the conserved F or W. D genes are given only for firm matches. Some rows mark clone size as missing; the rest say once, few, many or name a class of expanded clone.

V	size	D	J	CDR3	DNA
TRBV2	-	TRBD2	TRBJ2-2	CASSEGQRGAHPANTGELFF	TGTGCCAGCAGTGAAGGCCAGCGGGGGGCCCACCCTGCGAACACCGGGGAGCTGTTTTTT
TRBV3-1/TRBV3-2	-	-	TRBJ1-3	CASSQDPGQGNTIYF	TGTGCCAGCAGCCAAGATCCCGGACAGGGAAACACCATATATTTT
TRBV27	-	-	TRBJ1-2	CASSSAGRRRDYGYTF	TGTGCCAGCAGTTCCGCGGGACGGCGGAGGGACTATGGCTACACCTTC
TRBV2	-	-	TRBJ1-4	CASSVRRLRGTTNEKLFF	TGTGCCAGCAGTGTACGAAGACTTAGGGGTACAACTAATGAAAAACTGTTTTTT
TRBV28	-	TRBD1	TRBJ2-7	CASSPIVGGDVYEQYF	TGTGCCAGCAGTCCCATTGTAGGGGGCGACGTCTACGAGCAGTACTTC
TRBV7-3	-	TRBD1	TRBJ2-7	CASSLGRRQGLTVQYF	TGTGCCAGCAGCCTTGGACGGCGACAGGGATTGACGGTGCAGTACTTC
TRBV5-4	-	TRBD1	TRBJ1-4	CASSSETGSEKLFF	TGTGCCAGCAGCTCTGAGACAGGGTCTGAAAAACTGTTTTTT
TRBV5-1	few	TRBD1	TRBJ2-5	CASSLGGQGGSETQYF	TGCGCCAGCAGCTTGGGTGGACAGGGGGGAAGTGAGACCCAGTACTTC
TRBV9	-	-	TRBJ1-3	CASSVDRDEDTIYF	TGTGCCAGCAGCGTAGACAGGGACGAAGACACCATATATTTT
TRBV3-1/TRBV3-2	-	-	TRBJ2-7	CASSQDRGASTYEQYF	TGTGCCAGCAGCCAGGACCGGGGGGCCTCCACCTACGAGCAGTACTTC
TRBV6-5	few	-	TRBJ2-7	CASKKGPSSYEQYF	TGTGCCAGCAAGAAGGGGCCCTCCTCCTACGAGCAGTACTTC